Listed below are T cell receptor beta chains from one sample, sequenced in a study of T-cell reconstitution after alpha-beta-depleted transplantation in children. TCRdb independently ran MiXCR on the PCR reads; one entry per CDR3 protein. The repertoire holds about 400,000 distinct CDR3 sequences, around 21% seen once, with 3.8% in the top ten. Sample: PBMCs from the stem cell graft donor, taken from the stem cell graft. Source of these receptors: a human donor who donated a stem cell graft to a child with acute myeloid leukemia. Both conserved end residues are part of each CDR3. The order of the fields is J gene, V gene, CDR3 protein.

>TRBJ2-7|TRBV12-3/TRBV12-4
CASSLETGWEQYF
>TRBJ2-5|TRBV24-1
CATSDSGTEETQYF
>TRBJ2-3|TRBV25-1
CASSEYFLGLRTDTQYF
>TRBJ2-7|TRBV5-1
CASSLGGGTSEAEQYF
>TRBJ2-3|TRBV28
CASSLIVWPDTQYF
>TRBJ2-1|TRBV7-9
CASSFSGIEQFF
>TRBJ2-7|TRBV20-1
CSARTGTSYEQYF
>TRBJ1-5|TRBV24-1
CATSDLTGQPQHF
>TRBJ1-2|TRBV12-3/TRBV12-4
CASSSTGTGYGYTF
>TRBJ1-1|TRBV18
CASSPTGMGTEAFF
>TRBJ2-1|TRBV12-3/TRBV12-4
CASSLGENEQFF
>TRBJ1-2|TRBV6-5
CASSYSTTGANYGYTF
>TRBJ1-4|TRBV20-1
CSARDVRTAYPEKLFF
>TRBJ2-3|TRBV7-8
CASSLRSGGDGNTQYF
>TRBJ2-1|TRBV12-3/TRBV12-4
CASSLEVNEQFF
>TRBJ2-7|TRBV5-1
CASSLGTGREQYF
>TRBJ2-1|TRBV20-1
CSAYGTGRRNEQFF
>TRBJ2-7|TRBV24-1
CATSGPGTSTEQYF
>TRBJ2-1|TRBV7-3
CASSLLVAANNEQFF
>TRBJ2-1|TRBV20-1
CSARFWTSGYDNEQFF
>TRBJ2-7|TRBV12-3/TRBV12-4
CASSLRGFYEQYF
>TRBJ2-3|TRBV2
CASPPDSHTDTQYF
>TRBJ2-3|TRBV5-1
CASSSRPFTDTQYF
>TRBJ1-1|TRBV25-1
CASTQGTANTEAFF
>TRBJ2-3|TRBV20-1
CSARRGYLEDTQYF